The sequence of this TCR beta chain was determined in a study of shared clonotypes between healthy human individuals. Study at large: Researchers assigned three CD4 naive, three CD4 memory, two CD8 naive and one CD8 memory plate to each donor.

The germline V gene has CDR1 LNHDA and CDR2 SQIVND (reference sequence). The CDR3 covers 14 residues. Trimming took off 4 bases at V and 9 bases at J, with 16 bases between the two ends. Repertoires were generated with immunoSEQ multiplex PCR, while TCRdb's copy carries only in-frame clones and drops some. The table includes more than 550,000 clones, around 90% detected once. The material sequenced was memory CD8+ T cells from PBMCs. The subset denotes: CD45RO+ cells pooled with CCR7-negative TemRA cells. This rearrangement joins TRBV19 to TRBJ1-5; D is undetermined. This receptor was obtained from a man between 18 and 35 years old in good health. Some clones in this sample may be carry-over from other donors' samples. CDR3 in DNA: TGTGCCAGTAGTAACAAAGGCCCCTTTTGGCCCCAGCATTTT. It encodes CASSNKGPFWPQHF.